These 7 T cell receptor beta chains were sequenced from one sample in a study of cytomegalovirus exposure and HLA in healthy donors. Both 60 Vbeta primers and 13 Jbeta primers went into the PCR. TCRdb's copy holds only in-frame clones and misses some; the assay was immunoSEQ multiplex PCR. The table records roughly 180,000 clones, about 85% of them present only once. Source material: PBMCs. Receptor source: a boy aged 2-9 years in good health and CMV-seronegative.

This clone was picked up a small number of times. The CDR3 coding sequence is TGTGCCAGCAGTCGAAATTTGGGGGGAATCGGTTCACCCCTCCACTTT. This translates into CASSRNLGGIGSPLHF. The genes are TRBV5-5 and TRBJ1-6; D may be TRBD1 (5 bases). CDR3 length: 16 amino acids. Trimming shortened V by 5 bases and J by 9 bases, and 21 bases separated the two germline ends. Germline CDR1 SGHKS, CDR2 YYEKEE (reference sequence).

The chain carries TRBV10-1 and TRBJ2-7, with 9 bases that match TRBD1. Germline lookup yields CDR1 WNHNN and CDR2 SYGVQD (reference sequence). The CDR3 runs 14 residues. The trim removed 8 bases at V and 4 bases at J, leaving 9 bases unmatched. For the CDR3, the DNA is TGCGCCAGCGGATCGGGACAGGGACTATACGAGCAGTACTTC. Translated: CASGSGQGLYEQYF.

The chain recombines TRBV10-3 with TRBJ2-4, with D perhaps TRBD1 (5 bases). The CDR3 has 13 amino acids. Germline V gene data show CDR1 as ENHRY and CDR2 as SYGVKD. The germline V and J ends were trimmed by 2 bases and 5 bases, with 7 bases remaining between them. In DNA form, the CDR3 reads TGTGCCATCAGTGAGACAGGAGAAAACATTCAGTACTTC. Residues: CAISETGENIQYF.

The rearrangement joins TRBV15 to TRBJ2-7, with D perhaps TRBD2 (5 bases). Germline values: CDR1 LNHNV, CDR2 YYDKDF (reference sequence). The CDR3 has 17 amino acids. Deletions cut 3 bases from V and 5 bases from J, with 23 bases between. The CDR3 region is CATSRIARTAAYDEQYV. In nucleotides, the CDR3 is TGTGCCACCAGCAGGATCGCGAGGACTGCAGCCTATGACGAGCAGTACGTC.

This clone has a handful of counts. This chain joins TRBV9 and TRBJ2-1; tentative D call: TRBD2 (5 bases). The length of the CDR3 is 13 residues. The germline V and J ends were trimmed by 4 bases and 9 bases, with 14 bases remaining between them. Germline V gene sequence: CDR1 SGDLS, CDR2 YYNGEE. CDR3 in amino acids: CASSRADWGEQFF. The DNA for the CDR3 is TGTGCCAGCAGCAGGGCGGACTGGGGTGAGCAGTTCTTC. Full variable domain (remainder filled in from reference TRBV9 and TRBJ2-1): DSGVTQTPKHLITATGQRVTLRCSPRSGDLSVYWYQQSLDQGLQFLIQYYNGEERAKGNILERFSAQQFPDLHSELNLSSLELGDSALYFCASSRADWGEQFFGPGTRLTVL.

The V and J genes are TRBV5-1 and TRBJ1-6, with TRBD1 as a possible D gene (6 bases). Germline V gives CDR1 SGHRS, CDR2 YFSETQ. CDR3 length: 14 residues. Trimming removed 1 base from V and 7 bases from J, with 9 bases in between. CDR3 sequence: CASSLTGPNSPLHF. CDR3 DNA sequence: TGCGCCAGCAGCTTGACAGGGCCGAATTCACCCCTCCACTTT.

J is TRBJ1-2 and V is TRBV19; 12 nucleotides align to TRBD1. Germline values: CDR1 LNHDA, CDR2 SQIVND (reference sequence). Trimming took 3 bases from V and 4 from J; bases not matched to a gene: 6. The CDR3 length is 16 residues. CDR3 DNA: TGTGCCAGTAGTATGGCCCCGGGACAGGGGGCCTATGGCTACACCTTC. It codes for CASSMAPGQGAYGYTF.